The 18 T cell receptor beta chains below were found in one sample sequenced in a study of shared clonotypes between healthy human individuals. The protocol was immunoSEQ multiplex PCR, while the TCRdb copy is restricted to in-frame clones and leaves out a portion. The sample lists about 2.4 million clones, roughly 93% occurring once. Source material: naive CD4+ T cells from PBMCs. As for subset: CD45RA+ positively selected. All receptors come from a man in his late teens or twenties in good health. Some clones in this sample may be carry-over from other donors' samples.

The gene calls are TRBV7-4 and TRBJ2-5; D is ambiguous. The CDR3 has 14 residues. Trimming took 7 bases from V and 0 from J, leaving 12 bases between them. Germline V gives CDR1 SGHVT, CDR2 SQSDAQ. The CDR3: CASTPGGHQETQYF. The CDR3 DNA reads TGTGCCAGCACCCCCGGTGGGCACCAAGAGACCCAGTACTTC.

This clone was seen only a few times. The J gene is TRBJ1-1, the V gene TRBV2, with 7 positions matching TRBD1. Germline V gene sequence: CDR1 SNHLY, CDR2 FYNNEI. The CDR3 runs 14 residues. J gave up 4 bases and V 5 bases, and 7 bases lay outside the gene matches. The CDR3 DNA is TGTGCCAGCAGTAAACAGGGGCTTGGCACTGAAGCTTTCTTT. Translating gives CASSKQGLGTEAFF.

This clone showed up just a few times. J is TRBJ1-1 and V is TRBV28, with D perhaps TRBD1 (5 bases). From germline, CDR1 is MDHEN and CDR2 SYDVKM. The CDR3 runs to 12 residues. Trimming stripped 8 bases from V and 1 base from J, with 8 bases between. The CDR3 is CASWGRNTEAFF. In nucleotides, the CDR3 is TGTGCCAGCTGGGGACGGAACACTGAAGCTTTCTTT.

This clone was observed a single time. The gene calls are TRBV28 and TRBJ2-1, with 7 bases lining up with TRBD2. V lost 6 bases and J lost 6; bases outside the gene matches: 11. Germline assignment: CDR1 MDHEN and CDR2 SYDVKM. The CDR3 covers 15 residues. The CDR3 DNA follows: TGTGCCAGCAGGGGAGGCGGGAGCAGTTTCAATGAGCAGTTCTTC. It encodes CASRGGGSSFNEQFF.

The genes are TRBV5-1 and TRBJ2-3; 8 bases align to TRBD2. The trim removed 4 bases at V and 2 bases at J, leaving 9 bases unmatched. The CDR3 extends over 16 amino acids. Germline V gene sequence: CDR1 SGHRS, CDR2 YFSETQ. The CDR3: CASSTGLAGYTDTQYF. DNA of the CDR3: TGCGCCAGCAGCACAGGACTAGCCGGGTACACAGATACGCAGTATTTT.

This rearrangement joins TRBV11-2 to TRBJ2-5; 9 bases map to TRBD1. Losses at the gene ends were 6 bases for V and 4 bases for J; bases not matched to a gene: 6. The V gene's germline CDR1 is SGHAT and CDR2 FQNNGV. This CDR3 has 14 residues. CDR3 sequence: CASSSTGGRETQYF. The CDR3 bases are TGTGCCAGCAGTTCCACAGGGGGCCGAGAGACCCAGTACTTC.

The rearrangement uses TRBV27 and TRBJ1-5, with D possibly matching TRBD1 (5 bases). Germline CDR1 MNHEY, CDR2 SMNVEV (reference sequence). The CDR3 runs to 12 residues. V was pared by 5 bases and J by 6 bases, with 8 bases between. CDR3 protein: CASSIRGQPQHF. CDR3 nucleotides: TGTGCCAGCAGTATTAGGGGTCAGCCCCAGCATTTT.

This clone was found once. CDR3 nucleotide sequence: TGTGCCAGCAGCTCCGGGACGGGAGCCTACGAGCAGTACTTC. It yields the protein CASSSGTGAYEQYF. The chain links TRBV7-3 to TRBJ2-7; weak D call: TRBD2 (6 bases). This CDR3 contains 14 residues. V dropped 4 bases and J dropped 2 bases, with 12 bases sitting between them. Germline V CDR1 and CDR2: SGHTA, FQGTGA.

V is TRBV28 and J is TRBJ2-1, with D hard to call. This CDR3 region has 14 residues. Germline V gene sequence: CDR1 MDHEN, CDR2 SYDVKM. V was trimmed by 7 bases and J by 5 bases, leaving 15 bases between them. In DNA, the CDR3 is TGTGCCAGCATGGGCGGTTCTAAAGACAATGAGCAGTTCTTC. This translates into CASMGGSKDNEQFF.

This chain connects TRBV2 to TRBJ1-5, with 7 bases that match TRBD1. CDR1 and CDR2 (germline): SNHLY, FYNNEI. The trim removed 9 bases at V and 6 bases at J, leaving 8 bases unmatched. This CDR3 contains 13 residues. In DNA form, the CDR3 reads TGTGCCAGTACAGACAGGGAATTTCAGCCCCAGCATTTT. Its translation: CASTDREFQPQHF.

The chain links TRBV28 to TRBJ1-1, with D unresolved. Germline values: CDR1 MDHEN, CDR2 SYDVKM. CDR3 length: 13 residues. V was clipped by 2 bases and J by 6 bases, with 10 bases between them. CDR3: CASSLASGSEAFF. The CDR3 nucleotides are TGTGCCAGCAGTTTAGCATCGGGTTCTGAAGCTTTCTTT.

The chain's CDR3 is CASVKRQGAGETQYF. Written as DNA, the CDR3 is TGTGCCAGCGTCAAAAGACAGGGGGCTGGAGAGACCCAGTACTTC. The chain uses TRBV11-2 and TRBJ2-5; the match to TRBD1 covers 10 bases. Germline CDR1 SGHAT, CDR2 FQNNGV. There are 15 residues in the CDR3. J lost 4 bases, V lost 8 bases, and 10 bases had no gene match. The full variable domain, with the rest looked up from reference TRBV11-2 and TRBJ2-5, is EAGVAQSPRYKIIEKRQSVAFWCNPISGHATLYWYQQILGQGPKLLIQFQNNGVVDDSQLPKDRFSAERLKGVDSTLKIQPAKLEDSAVYLCASVKRQGAGETQYFGPGTRLLVL.

The chain links TRBV6-6 to TRBJ2-6, with D possibly being TRBD1 (5 bases). Trimming stripped 6 bases from V and 4 bases from J, with 13 bases between. CDR1 and CDR2 from the germline V gene are MNHNY and SVGAGI (reference sequence). The CDR3 is 15 amino acids. The CDR3 loop is CASSQPGLGANVLTF. Written as DNA, the CDR3 is TGTGCCAGCAGCCAGCCAGGGCTCGGGGCCAACGTCCTGACTTTC.

J is TRBJ1-4 and V is TRBV6-1; D remains ambiguous. The CDR3 has 13 amino acids. V lost 5 bases, J lost 4 bases, and 8 bases lay in between. CDR1 MNHNS and CDR2 SASEGT come from the germline V gene. CDR3 amino acids: CASSPGRNEKLFF. The CDR3 coding sequence is TGTGCCAGCAGTCCTGGGCGTAATGAAAAACTGTTTTTT.

This chain joins TRBV29-1 and TRBJ2-7, with 10 bases matching TRBD1. From germline, CDR1 is SQVTM and CDR2 ANQGSEA. J gave up 3 bases and V 5 bases, and 4 bases lay outside the gene matches. CDR3 length: 13 residues. CDR3 coding DNA: TGCAGCGTTATCCGGGACAGGGGCTACGAGCAGTACTTC. Its protein product is CSVIRDRGYEQYF.

This clone came up once. This chain joins TRBV4-1 and TRBJ2-7, with a weak D call TRBD2 (6 bases). This CDR3 is built from 15 residues. V was clipped by 2 bases and J by 0 bases, with 11 bases between them. In germline, CDR1 is MGHRA, CDR2 YSYEKL. As DNA, the CDR3 is TGCGCCAGCAGCCAATTGGACGGGAGCTCCTACGAGCAGTACTTC. This sequence encodes CASSQLDGSSYEQYF.

CDR3 protein: CAWRYRNTYEQYF. The CDR3 coding sequence is TGTGCCTGGAGATACAGGAACACCTACGAGCAGTACTTC. This sequence joins TRBV30 and TRBJ2-7; D possibly corresponds to TRBD1 (5 bases). V lost 3 bases and J lost 2, with 11 bases in between. This CDR3 has 13 amino acids. In germline, CDR1 is GTSNPN, CDR2 SVGIG (reference sequence).

The gene calls are TRBV28 and TRBJ2-3; D is ambiguous. This CDR3 has 13 amino acids. Germline CDR1 reads MDHEN; CDR2 reads SYDVKM. Trimming shortened V by 5 bases and J by 5 bases, and 11 bases separated the two germline ends. The CDR3 protein is CASSPPGRDTQYF. CDR3 nucleotides: TGTGCCAGCAGTCCCCCAGGAAGAGATACGCAGTATTTT.